Listed here is a single T cell receptor (beta chain). Its specificity is unknown. Some clones are missing from TCRdb's copy, which holds only in-frame ones; the method was immunoSEQ multiplex PCR. Among about 70,000 clones listed, roughly 78% were seen once. This sample stems from a study of OX40 agonist ivuxolimab in advanced cancers. Turning to the study itself: Ivuxolimab was administered intravenously to patients at 0.01 to 10 mg/kg every 2 weeks. Study-wide points: On average, CD8+ T cells had more expanded clones than CD4+. The study observed clonal expansion of CD4+ and CD8+ blood T cells by week 6 at 0.1 to 3.0 mg/kg.

Germline CDR1 LNHDA, CDR2 SQIVND (reference sequence). The CDR3 covers 15 residues. Trimming cost V 3 bases and J 8 bases; bases outside gene matches: 11. The origin of this receptor is an adult with an advanced solid tumor such as melanoma, head and neck, liver or kidney cancer. This specimen consisted of CD4+ or CD8+ T cells sorted from blood, obtained in a trial of the OX40 agonist ivuxolimab. This rearrangement joins TRBV19 to TRBJ1-1, with TRBD1 identical over 8 bases. CDR3 region: CASSIPGGTGREAFF. In DNA, the CDR3 is TGTGCCAGTAGTATCCCTGGGGGGACAGGACGGGAAGCTTTCTTT. Full variable domain (rest looked up from reference TRBV19 and TRBJ1-1): DGGITQSPKYLFRKEGQNVTLSCEQNLNHDAMYWYRQDPGQGLRLIYYSQIVNDFQKGDIAEGYSVSREKKESFPLTVTSAQKNPTAFYLCASSIPGGTGREAFFGQGTRLTVV.